This T cell receptor beta chain was obtained from a study of metastatic and nonmetastatic thyroid tumors. Overall study: Repertoire comparisons spanned blood and tumor or nodule tissue from malignant and benign thyroid patients.

Notes on the study in general: Reportedly, malignant thyroid tumors had significantly higher TCR beta diversity than benign nodules, in blood and tumor.

TCRdb called clones again from the PCR reads with MiXCR. The data contain 20,000 to 30,000 clones, about an eighth of them singletons. The table lists this clone with a few counts. As yet, its antigen is unknown. One junction end disagrees with the germline gene, perhaps due to a read error. All patients were untreated before thyroid surgery. This clonotype was sampled from a female donor with papillary thyroid cancer or a benign thyroid nodule (not recorded which). Some clones in this sample may be carry-over from other donors' samples. Sequencing input: blood.

The CDR3 loop is CASHHTGYEQYF. The DNA of the CDR3 is TGCGCCAGCCATCACACAGGGTACGAGCAGTACTTC. The chain has TRBV6-1 and TRBJ2-7, with a possible D match to TRBD1 (6 bases). Germline V gene lookup returns CDR1 MNHNS and CDR2 SASEGT. The CDR3 sequence is 12 residues long.